The 26 T cell receptor beta chains below come from one sample, sequenced in a study of T cell responses to AZD1222 COVID-19 vaccine. Libraries were prepared by immunoSEQ multiplex PCR; TCRdb keeps only in-frame clonotypes and omits some of them. Among about 180,000 clones, 85% to 90% were seen once, and the ten largest hold 9.5% to 13%. The input for sequencing was peripheral blood, taken 28 days after the second AZD1222 dose. These receptors originate from an adult who received the AZD1222 COVID-19 vaccine.

The chain carries TRBV28 and TRBJ2-7; 9 bases map to TRBD2. V trimming: 6 bases; J trimming: 5 bases; junction bases outside the gene matches: 14. This CDR3 comprises 16 residues. Germline V gene lookup returns CDR1 MDHEN and CDR2 SYDVKM. CDR3 DNA: TGTGCCAGCAGACCAAACTTGGCGGGGGGGCCACACGAGCAGTACTTC. It codes for CASRPNLAGGPHEQYF.

The chain links TRBV6-2 or TRBV6-3 to TRBJ2-7, with D hard to call. With 5 bases removed from V and 3 bases from J, the gap between germline ends came to 11 bases. The length of the CDR3 is 13 residues. CDR1 is MNHEY and CDR2 is SVGEGT in the germline V gene. CDR3 amino acids: CASSDPLNYEQYF. DNA for the CDR3: TGTGCCAGCAGTGATCCTCTTAACTACGAGCAGTACTTC.

The rearrangement uses TRBV19 and TRBJ1-3; D is unresolved. Germline CDR1 reads LNHDA; CDR2 reads SQIVND (reference sequence). The CDR3 covers 16 residues. V gave up 4 bases and J gave up 0 bases, with 13 bases separating them. In nucleotides, the CDR3 is TGTGCCAGTAGTAACCGCCTATCCACCTCTGGAAACACCATATATTTT. Its translation: CASSNRLSTSGNTIYF.

This clone has more than one count but fewer than ten. The rearrangement joins TRBV19 to TRBJ2-7, with D tentatively TRBD1 (5 bases). V dropped 3 bases and J dropped 7 bases, with 16 bases sitting between them. Germline CDR1 LNHDA, CDR2 SQIVND (reference sequence). The CDR3 covers 14 residues. The CDR3 DNA reads as TGTGCCAGTAGTATGAGGACAAGCCCTAAGGAGCAGTACTTC. Translated, it gives CASSMRTSPKEQYF.

The rearrangement joins TRBV6-5 to TRBJ1-2; D might be TRBD1 (5 bases). The CDR3 has 14 amino acids. Trimming pared 0 bases from V and 8 bases from J, leaving 13 bases between. Germline CDR1 is MNHEY and CDR2 is SVGAGI. Here the CDR3 DNA reads TGTGCCAGCAGTTACTCGATTGGGGGGGGAGGCTACACCTTC. Residues: CASSYSIGGGGYTF.

A single count supports this clone. The genes are TRBV5-1 and TRBJ2-3, with 9 bases fitting TRBD1. Germline V gene data show CDR1 as SGHRS and CDR2 as YFSETQ. This CDR3 spans 15 amino acids. Germline trimming cut 4 bases from V and 7 bases from J; bases unmatched to any gene: 10. CDR3 amino acids: CASSEGTGSYNTQYF. In nucleotides, the CDR3 is TGCGCCAGCAGCGAAGGGACAGGGAGCTATAATACGCAGTATTTT.

A single count supports this clone. The chain recombines TRBV11-2 with TRBJ1-3, with D unresolved. The ends were cut back, 0 bases at V and 5 bases at J, with 5 bases in the middle. This CDR3 contains 13 residues. Germline V lookup: CDR1 SGHAT, CDR2 FQNNGV. The DNA of the CDR3 is TGTGCCAGCAGCTTAGATCCGCGAAACACCATATATTTT. Amino acids: CASSLDPRNTIYF.

The table lists this clone with a count of one. The gene calls are TRBV28 and TRBJ1-5; D not certain. CDR1 and CDR2 from the germline V gene are MDHEN and SYDVKM. The CDR3 contains 14 residues. The V end lost 5 bases, the J end lost 7 bases, and 15 bases lay between the germline ends. The CDR3, as DNA: TGTGCCAGCAGTCCCTGGACTGCCCGCCAGCCCCAGCATTTT. It translates to CASSPWTARQPQHF.

The chain couples TRBV11-2 to TRBJ1-5; 9 nucleotides line up with TRBD1. V shed 3 bases, J shed 0 bases, and the junction held 9 bases outside the gene matches. Germline V gene data show CDR1 as SGHAT and CDR2 as FQNNGV. The CDR3 has 18 residues. The CDR3 bases are TGTGCCAGCAGCTTTGGGACAGGGAACGAATATAGCAATCAGCCCCAGCATTTT. Translating it yields CASSFGTGNEYSNQPQHF. The full variable domain, in which reference TRBV11-2 and TRBJ1-5 provide the parts outside the CDR3, is EAGVAQSPRYKIIEKRQSVAFWCNPISGHATLYWYQQILGQGPKLLIQFQNNGVVDDSQLPKDRFSAERLKGVDSTLKIQPAKLEDSAVYLCASSFGTGNEYSNQPQHFGDGTRLSIL.

The chain employs TRBV7-2 and TRBJ1-2; D is undetermined. In germline, CDR1 is SGHTA, CDR2 FQGNSA. The CDR3 totals 15 residues. V shed 2 bases and J shed 0 bases, with 10 bases lying between them. The CDR3 coding sequence is TGTGCCAGCAGCTTATACTGGGGAGCTAACTATGGCTACACCTTC. Its protein product is CASSLYWGANYGYTF. The entire variable domain, with the rest obtained from reference TRBV7-2 and TRBJ1-2, is as follows: GAGVSQSPSNKVTEKGKDVELRCDPISGHTALYWYRQSLGQGLEFLIYFQGNSAPDKSGLPSDRFSAERTGGSVSTLTIQRTQQEDSAVYLCASSLYWGANYGYTFGSGTRLTVV.

This rearrangement joins TRBV5-4 to TRBJ2-2, with 10 bases lining up with TRBD2. Germline V CDR1 and CDR2: SGHNT, YYREEE (reference sequence). This CDR3 is built from 18 residues. J was trimmed by 5 bases and V by 4 bases; bases with no gene match: 14. CDR3 bases: TGTGCCAGCAGCCGCCCTAAATTAGCGGGGGGTAGTACCGGGGAGCTGTTTTTT. It translates to CASSRPKLAGGSTGELFF.

The genes are TRBV5-1 and TRBJ1-4; 12 bases match TRBD1. CDR1 and CDR2 (germline): SGHRS, YFSETQ. The CDR3 covers 17 residues. Trimming cost V 0 bases and J 3 bases; bases outside gene matches: 3. The CDR3 region has the DNA TGCGCCAGCAGCTTGGCGGGACAGGGGGCCTCTAATGAAAAACTGTTTTTT. It codes for CASSLAGQGASNEKLFF.

This rearrangement joins TRBV7-3 to TRBJ2-1, with 9 bases aligning to TRBD1. This CDR3 has 14 residues. V was pared by 5 bases and J by 6 bases, with 5 bases of the junction left unmatched. CDR1 is SGHTA, CDR2 FQGTGA, per germline. The CDR3 spells CASSPGQGLNEQFF. The CDR3, as DNA: TGTGCCAGCAGCCCGGGACAGGGTCTCAATGAGCAGTTCTTC.

Comments on this clone: This may be a read error: a much more frequent sequence differs by one nucleotide. The V gene is TRBV6-5, the J gene TRBJ2-7; D call uncertain. V lost 6 bases to trimming and J lost 1 base, with 4 bases between them. From germline, CDR1 is MNHEY and CDR2 SVGAGI. The CDR3 contains 11 residues. The CDR3 protein is CASRGSYEQYF. The CDR3 DNA follows: TGTGCCAGCAGGGGGTCCTACGAGCAGTACTTC.

V usage is TRBV24-1 and J usage is TRBJ2-6; unclear D gene. With 8 bases removed from V and 0 bases from J, the gap between germline ends came to 13 bases. The CDR3 is 16 amino acids. CDR1 and CDR2 from the germline V gene are KGHDR and SFDVKD. The CDR3 reads CATTGRSVSGANVLTF. The CDR3 DNA reads TGTGCCACCACGGGCAGATCCGTCTCTGGGGCCAACGTCCTGACTTTC.

The chain links TRBV6-6 to TRBJ2-7, with a possible D match to TRBD1 (6 bases). CDR1 is MNHNY and CDR2 is SVGAGI in the germline V gene (reference sequence). The CDR3 contains 13 residues. Trimming stripped 5 bases from V and 3 bases from J, with 11 bases between. CDR3 sequence: CASSQNRVYEQYF. As DNA, the CDR3 is TGTGCCAGCAGTCAAAACAGGGTCTACGAGCAGTACTTC.

V is TRBV25-1 and J is TRBJ1-1; D call uncertain. Looked up from germline, CDR1 is MGHDK and CDR2 is SYGVNS. Between the trimmed V and J ends, which lost 6 bases and 4 bases, there was a span of 12 bases. CDR3 size: 13 residues. This CDR3 is CASRLNGITEAFF. CDR3 nucleotides: TGTGCCAGCAGATTGAATGGAATCACTGAAGCTTTCTTT.

This clone was recorded only once. The V gene is TRBV5-1, the J gene TRBJ1-1, with 7 bases identical to TRBD1. The CDR3 has 15 residues. Germline assignment: CDR1 SGHRS and CDR2 YFSETQ. J lost 4 bases, V lost 9 bases, and 15 bases had no gene match. This CDR3 reads CATSPEGRTGTEAFF. The CDR3, as DNA: TGCGCCACCTCCCCGGAGGGGCGGACAGGCACTGAAGCTTTCTTT. Together with reference TRBV5-1 and TRBJ1-1, the CDR3 gives the full variable domain: KAGVTQTPRYLIKTRGQQVTLSCSPISGHRSVSWYQQTPGQGLQFLFEYFSETQRNKGNFPGRFSGRQFSNSRSEMNVSTLELGDSALYLCATSPEGRTGTEAFFGQGTRLTVV.

The V and J genes are TRBV7-3 and TRBJ1-5; D unresolved. Trimming stripped 1 base from V and 0 bases from J, with 16 bases between. CDR1 is SGHTA, CDR2 FQGTGA, per germline. The CDR3 is made up of 18 amino acids. Here the CDR3 reads CASSLIDTDGNSNQPQHF. The CDR3 nucleotides are TGTGCCAGCAGCTTAATAGATACGGACGGAAATAGCAATCAGCCCCAGCATTTT.

This clone was seen only a few times. V gene TRBV30 combines with J gene TRBJ1-1, with 9 bases identical to TRBD1. The CDR3 is 12 amino acids. Losses at the gene ends were 1 base for V and 11 bases for J; bases not matched to a gene: 5. Germline CDR1 GTSNPN, CDR2 SVGIG (reference sequence). DNA of the CDR3: TGTGCCTGGAGTGGCCGGGACAGGGCGGCTTTCTTT. It translates to CAWSGRDRAAFF.

The chain couples TRBV6-2 or TRBV6-3 to TRBJ1-1; D possibly corresponds to TRBD1 (5 bases). Germline V CDR1 and CDR2: MNHEY, SVGEGT. The CDR3 is 14 residues long. With 2 bases removed from V and 5 bases from J, the gap between germline ends came to 12 bases. DNA for the CDR3: TGTGCCAGCAGTTACAGGGGAACGGGAACTGAAGCTTTCTTT. Its translation: CASSYRGTGTEAFF.

A word on this clone: This specimen includes other DNA sequences encoding the same CDR3. V is TRBV19 and J is TRBJ1-5; TRBD1 agrees at 8 bases. The junction had 4 bases not matched to a gene; V was cut back by 6 bases and J by 0 bases. The CDR3 extends over 15 amino acids. Germline V gene sequence: CDR1 LNHDA, CDR2 SQIVND (reference sequence). The CDR3 coding sequence is TGTGCCAGTAGGGGACAGGTTCGTAGCAATCAGCCCCAGCATTTT. It encodes CASRGQVRSNQPQHF.

The chain couples TRBV4-3 to TRBJ1-6; 12 bases fit TRBD1. With 2 bases clipped from V and 9 bases from J, the junction kept 11 bases outside the gene matches. Germline V gene sequence: CDR1 LGHNA, CDR2 YSLEER. The CDR3 has 18 residues. CDR3 sequence reads: CASSQSPGQGAVGSPLHF. The DNA of the CDR3 is TGCGCCAGCAGCCAATCACCGGGACAGGGGGCTGTTGGTTCACCCCTCCACTTT.

V usage is TRBV7-3 and J usage is TRBJ1-1; D may be TRBD1 (6 bases). The CDR3 is 17 residues long. CDR1 SGHTA and CDR2 FQGTGA come from the germline V gene. V dropped 1 base and J dropped 4 bases, with 19 bases sitting between them. CDR3 DNA: TGTGCCAGCAGCTTAATAGGGGGGCGCGGAAAGAGCACTGAAGCTTTCTTT. Protein product: CASSLIGGRGKSTEAFF.

CDR3: CASSLSASSYNEQFF. The DNA of the CDR3 is TGTGCCAGCAGCTTAAGTGCTAGCAGCTACAATGAGCAGTTCTTC. This chain uses TRBV7-3 with TRBJ2-1; a possible D gene is TRBD2 (5 bases). This CDR3 has 15 residues. Germline lookup yields CDR1 SGHTA and CDR2 FQGTGA. Deletions cut 1 base from V and 3 bases from J, with 10 bases between.

V usage is TRBV4-3 and J usage is TRBJ1-1; D is perhaps TRBD1 (5 bases). V shed 1 base and J shed 2 bases, with 8 bases lying between them. Germline V gene data show CDR1 as LGHNA and CDR2 as YSLEER. The length of the CDR3 is 14 residues. The CDR3 reads CASSQGGLNTEAFF. The CDR3 nucleotides read TGCGCCAGCAGCCAAGGGGGCCTTAACACTGAAGCTTTCTTT.